A single TCR beta chain is shown here with its context. Its target is not known. The protocol was immunoSEQ multiplex PCR, while the TCRdb copy is restricted to in-frame clones and leaves out a portion. Among about 670,000 clones, approximately 79% were seen once, and the ten largest hold about 1.8%. Division of CD4+ cells produced a CD45RA+ naive subset and a CD45RA-negative memory subset. This sample is part of a study of shared clonotypes between healthy human individuals. Study-wide results and caveats: Generally, naive subsets came out with larger estimated richness than memory subsets. Genetic and exposure-history diversity was limited by the few donors.

This CDR3 region has 15 residues. The V and J ends lost 6 bases and 6 bases respectively, with 21 bases between them. Germline V gives CDR1 SQVTM, CDR2 ANQGSEA. The V gene is TRBV29-1, the J gene TRBJ2-1; D remains unclear. This TCR was sampled from a woman in her thirties in good health. The material sequenced was memory CD4+ T cells sorted from blood. Regarding subset: CD45RA-negative fraction. The CDR3 DNA reads as TGCAGCGTACGACAAACGGTACTACCTGTCAATGAGCAGTTCTTC. Translating gives CSVRQTVLPVNEQFF.